Listed here is a single TCR beta chain. The target antigen is unknown. The sample is drawn from a study of T cell responses to AZD1222 COVID-19 vaccine. V was pared by 3 bases and J by 5 bases, with 4 bases of the junction left unmatched. The CDR3 contains 13 residues. Germline CDR1 and CDR2: SGHTA and FQGNSA. Overall study results and limits: In the spike-specific TCR repertoire, nearly half reportedly target unmutated variant regions.

Assay: immunoSEQ multiplex PCR; the TCRdb copy retains only in-frame clones and omits some. The sample holds roughly 77,000 clones; under 95% are singletons and the top ten take roughly 4.3%. This sequence was found in an adult who received the AZD1222 COVID-19 vaccine. Sequenced here: peripheral blood, sampled 28 days after the second AZD1222 dose. The gene calls are TRBV7-2 and TRBJ2-7, with TRBD1 matching 7 bases. The CDR3 loop is CASSFRQGHEQYF. DNA of the CDR3: TGTGCCAGCAGCTTTCGACAGGGCCACGAGCAGTACTTC.